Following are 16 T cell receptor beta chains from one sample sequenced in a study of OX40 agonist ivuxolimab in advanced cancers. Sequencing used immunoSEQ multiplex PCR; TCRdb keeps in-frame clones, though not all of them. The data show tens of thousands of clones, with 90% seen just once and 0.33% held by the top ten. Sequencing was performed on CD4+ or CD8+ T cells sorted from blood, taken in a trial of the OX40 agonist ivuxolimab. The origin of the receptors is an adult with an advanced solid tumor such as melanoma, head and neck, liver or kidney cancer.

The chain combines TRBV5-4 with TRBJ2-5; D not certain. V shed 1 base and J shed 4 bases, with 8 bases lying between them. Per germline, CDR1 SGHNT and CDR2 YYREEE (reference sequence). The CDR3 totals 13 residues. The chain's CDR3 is CASSLSVRETQYF. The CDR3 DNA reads TGTGCCAGCAGCTTGTCGGTCAGAGAGACCCAGTACTTC.

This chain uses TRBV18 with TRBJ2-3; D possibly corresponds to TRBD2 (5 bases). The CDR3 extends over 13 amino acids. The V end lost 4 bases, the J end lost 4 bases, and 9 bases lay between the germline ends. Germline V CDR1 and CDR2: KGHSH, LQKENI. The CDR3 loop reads CASSLGSADTQYF. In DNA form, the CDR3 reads TGTGCCAGCTCACTTGGGAGCGCAGATACGCAGTATTTT.

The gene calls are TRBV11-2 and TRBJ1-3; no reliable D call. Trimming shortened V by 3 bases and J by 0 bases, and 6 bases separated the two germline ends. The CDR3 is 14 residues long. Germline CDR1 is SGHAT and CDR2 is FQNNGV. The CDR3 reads CASSFMGSGNTIYF. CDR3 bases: TGTGCCAGCAGCTTCATGGGCTCTGGAAACACCATATATTTT.

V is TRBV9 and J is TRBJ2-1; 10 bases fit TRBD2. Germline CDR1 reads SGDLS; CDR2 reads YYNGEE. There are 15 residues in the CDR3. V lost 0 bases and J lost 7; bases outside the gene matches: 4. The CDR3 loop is CASSVEAGGRNEQFF. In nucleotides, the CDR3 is TGTGCCAGCAGCGTAGAAGCGGGGGGGCGGAATGAGCAGTTCTTC.

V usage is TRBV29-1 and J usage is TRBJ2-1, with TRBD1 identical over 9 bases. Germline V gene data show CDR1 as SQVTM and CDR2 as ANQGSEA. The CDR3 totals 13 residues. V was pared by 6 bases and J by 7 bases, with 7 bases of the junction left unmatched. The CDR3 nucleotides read TGCAGCGTCCGGACAGGGGCTCGGAATGAGCAGTTCTTC. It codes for CSVRTGARNEQFF.

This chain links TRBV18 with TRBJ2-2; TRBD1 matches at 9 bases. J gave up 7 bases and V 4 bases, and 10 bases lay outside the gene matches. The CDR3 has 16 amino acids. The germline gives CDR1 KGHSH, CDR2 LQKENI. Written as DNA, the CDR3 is TGTGCCAGCTCACAGATCTTGGGACAGGGATTCGGGGAGCTGTTTTTT. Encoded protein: CASSQILGQGFGELFF.

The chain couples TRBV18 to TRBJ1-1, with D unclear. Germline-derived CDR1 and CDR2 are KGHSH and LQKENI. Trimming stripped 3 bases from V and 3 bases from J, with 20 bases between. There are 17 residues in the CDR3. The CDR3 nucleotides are TGTGCCAGCTCACCTTTTCAGACCGGGATGTCGGACACTGAAGCTTTCTTT. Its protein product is CASSPFQTGMSDTEAFF.

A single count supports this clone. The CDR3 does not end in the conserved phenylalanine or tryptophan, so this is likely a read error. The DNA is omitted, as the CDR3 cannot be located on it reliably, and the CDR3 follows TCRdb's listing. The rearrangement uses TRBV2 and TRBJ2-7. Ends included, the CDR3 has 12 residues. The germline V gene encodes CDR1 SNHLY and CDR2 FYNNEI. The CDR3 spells CASSVPRALPGL.

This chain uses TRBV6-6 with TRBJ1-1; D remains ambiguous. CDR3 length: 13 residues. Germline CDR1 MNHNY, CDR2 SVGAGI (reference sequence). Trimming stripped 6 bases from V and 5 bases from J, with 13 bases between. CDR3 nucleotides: TGTGCCAGCAGAAATACCGCTACGACTGAAGCTTTCTTT. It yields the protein CASRNTATTEAFF.

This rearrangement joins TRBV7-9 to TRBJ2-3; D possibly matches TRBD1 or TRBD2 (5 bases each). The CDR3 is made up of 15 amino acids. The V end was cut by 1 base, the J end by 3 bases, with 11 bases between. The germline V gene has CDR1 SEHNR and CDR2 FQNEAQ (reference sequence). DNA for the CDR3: TGTGCCAGCAGCTTAGTTTTTGAGGGGACAGATACGCAGTATTTT. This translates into CASSLVFEGTDTQYF.

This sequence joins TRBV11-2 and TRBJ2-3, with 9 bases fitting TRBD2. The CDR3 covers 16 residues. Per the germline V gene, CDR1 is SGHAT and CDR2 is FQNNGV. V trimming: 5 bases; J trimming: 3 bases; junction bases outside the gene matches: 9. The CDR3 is CASSILAGEVTDTQYF. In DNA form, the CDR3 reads TGTGCCAGCAGCATATTAGCGGGGGAGGTGACAGATACGCAGTATTTT.

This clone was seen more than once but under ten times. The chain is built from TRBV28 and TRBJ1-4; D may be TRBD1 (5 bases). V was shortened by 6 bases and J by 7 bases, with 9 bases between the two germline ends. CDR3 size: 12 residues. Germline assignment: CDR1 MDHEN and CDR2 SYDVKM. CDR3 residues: CASRYRIEKLFF. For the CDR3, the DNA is TGTGCCAGCAGATACAGGATTGAAAAACTGTTTTTT.

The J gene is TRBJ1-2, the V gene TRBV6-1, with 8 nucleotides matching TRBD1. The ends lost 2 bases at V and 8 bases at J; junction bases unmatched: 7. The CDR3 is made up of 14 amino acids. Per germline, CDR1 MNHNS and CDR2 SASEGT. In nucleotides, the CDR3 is TGTGCCAGCAGTGAAAGGACAGGGCGTTTGGGCTACACCTTC. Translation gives CASSERTGRLGYTF.

The CDR3 bases are TGTGCCAGCAGTGATACGGCGAACTATGGCTACACCTTC. Translated: CASSDTANYGYTF. The rearrangement uses TRBV2 and TRBJ1-2, with D uncertain. Germline values: CDR1 SNHLY, CDR2 FYNNEI. V shed 3 bases and J shed 2 bases, with 7 bases lying between them. This CDR3 has 13 amino acids.

The CDR3 nucleotides are TGTGCCAGCAGCTCGGGACAGGGGGCAACTGAAGCTTTCTTT. Translating it yields CASSSGQGATEAFF. The rearrangement links TRBV11-3 to TRBJ1-1; TRBD1 agrees at 12 bases. This CDR3 region has 14 residues. The trim removed 4 bases at V and 5 bases at J, leaving 2 bases unmatched. Looked up from germline, CDR1 is SGHNT and CDR2 is YENEEA.

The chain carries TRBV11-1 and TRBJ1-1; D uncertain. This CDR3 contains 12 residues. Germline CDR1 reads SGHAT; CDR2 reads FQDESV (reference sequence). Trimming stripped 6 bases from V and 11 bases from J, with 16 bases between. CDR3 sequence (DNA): TGTGCCAGCAGTCCACGACCGTACGATGCTTTCTTT. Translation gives CASSPRPYDAFF.